Presented here are 28 T cell receptor beta chains from one specimen sequenced in a study of blood T cells in healthy people across ages. A second about 7 to 12 cycle PCR used barcoded and J-beta primers. TCRdb analysed the 5' RACE reads with MiXCR anew, one entry per CDR3 protein. Among 800,000 to 950,000 distinct CDR3 sequences listed, roughly 28% were seen once. This sample was also put to use in a study of T cells of mothers and their children.

The sample comprised blood. The receptors here all came from a woman aged 35 to 49 in good health.

This clonotype was counted only a few times. The V and J genes are TRBV2 and TRBJ1-1; D may be TRBD1 (5 bases). Trimming cost V 3 bases and J 5 bases, with 7 bases left between them. The CDR3 has 12 amino acids. The germline CDR1 and CDR2 sequences are SNHLY and FYNNEI. The CDR3 reads CASSDGGTEAFF. In nucleotides, the CDR3 is TGTGCCAGCAGTGATGGGGGGACTGAAGCTTTCTTT.

A few counts support this clonotype. The V gene is TRBV18, the J gene TRBJ2-3, with D maybe TRBD1 (6 bases). Germline V lookup: CDR1 KGHSH, CDR2 LQKENI. The V and J ends lost 5 bases and 2 bases respectively, with 14 bases between them. This CDR3 comprises 15 residues. The CDR3 region has the DNA TGTGCCAGCTCAGGTAACAGGGCCCCCACAGATACGCAGTATTTT. Amino acids: CASSGNRAPTDTQYF.

This clonotype has ten or more counts. The chain recombines TRBV6-2 or TRBV6-3 with TRBJ2-7; TRBD2 is a possible D gene (6 bases). The CDR3 length is 14 residues. The germline gives CDR1 MNHEY, CDR2 SVGEGT. Trimming took off 2 bases at V and 3 bases at J, with 11 bases between the two ends. CDR3 sequence: CASSYRGGVYEQYF. The CDR3 DNA sequence: TGTGCCAGCAGTTACCGGGGAGGTGTCTACGAGCAGTACTTC.

A few counts support this clonotype. This chain uses TRBV5-1 with TRBJ2-1; 8 bases line up with TRBD2. V gave up 2 bases and J gave up 2 bases; unmatched junction bases: 12. The CDR3 is 18 residues long. The germline CDR1 and CDR2 sequences are SGHRS and YFSETQ. CDR3 residues: CASSLKRGGQVTYNEQFF. The CDR3, as DNA: TGCGCCAGCAGCTTAAAACGGGGGGGCCAAGTCACCTACAATGAGCAGTTCTTC. Drawing the rest from reference TRBV5-1 and TRBJ2-1, the complete variable domain is KAGVTQTPRYLIKTRGQQVTLSCSPISGHRSVSWYQQTPGQGLQFLFEYFSETQRNKGNFPGRFSGRQFSNSRSEMNVSTLELGDSALYLCASSLKRGGQVTYNEQFFGPGTRLTVL.

Only a few counts were recorded for this clonotype. The J gene is TRBJ2-1, the V gene TRBV9; D gene ambiguous. The length of the CDR3 is 15 residues. V was shortened by 0 bases and J by 0 bases, with 7 bases between the two germline ends. The V gene's germline CDR1 is SGDLS and CDR2 YYNGEE. The CDR3 sequence: CASSVELSSYNEQFF. The CDR3 region has the DNA TGTGCCAGCAGCGTAGAGCTGAGCTCCTACAATGAGCAGTTCTTC. The full variable domain, completed using reference TRBV9 and TRBJ2-1, is DSGVTQTPKHLITATGQRVTLRCSPRSGDLSVYWYQQSLDQGLQFLIQYYNGEERAKGNILERFSAQQFPDLHSELNLSSLELGDSALYFCASSVELSSYNEQFFGPGTRLTVL.

This clonotype showed up many times. The chain recombines TRBV20-1 with TRBJ2-3, with TRBD2 matching 7 bases. CDR1 is DFQATT and CDR2 is SNEGSKA in the germline V gene (reference sequence). Losses at the gene ends were 7 bases for V and 5 bases for J; bases not matched to a gene: 3. CDR3 length: 11 residues. The CDR3 protein is CSEASGDTQYF. DNA for the CDR3: TGCAGTGAGGCTAGCGGAGATACGCAGTATTTT.

V and J are TRBV4-2 and TRBJ2-1, with TRBD2 identical over 8 bases. CDR3 length equals 16 residues. V gave up 4 bases and J gave up 7 bases; unmatched junction bases: 12. Germline V gene sequence: CDR1 LGHNA, CDR2 YNFKEQ. CDR3 sequence: CASSPLGRGEGNEQFF. The DNA of the CDR3 is TGTGCCAGCAGCCCCCTGGGGCGGGGGGAAGGGAATGAGCAGTTCTTC.

This clonotype was recorded once. This chain connects TRBV29-1 to TRBJ2-1; tentatively, D is TRBD1 (6 bases). Germline assignment: CDR1 SQVTM and CDR2 ANQGSEA. CDR3 length equals 12 residues. V lost 1 base and J lost 6, with 7 bases in between. The CDR3 DNA reads TGCAGCGTTGAAGCAGGGGTCAATGAGCAGTTCTTC. Its translation: CSVEAGVNEQFF.

The chain is built from TRBV28 and TRBJ2-7, with D possibly called TRBD1 or TRBD2 (6 bases each). The CDR3 length is 16 residues. CDR1 and CDR2 from the germline V gene are MDHEN and SYDVKM. Trimming cost V 7 bases and J 0 bases, with 19 bases left between them. This CDR3 is CASTALGGSSSYEQYF. For the CDR3, the DNA is TGTGCCAGCACGGCCCTCGGGGGCTCGAGCTCCTACGAGCAGTACTTC. The variable domain in full, completed from reference TRBV28 and TRBJ2-7, reads DVKVTQSSRYLVKRTGEKVFLECVQDMDHENMFWYRQDPGLGLRLIYFSYDVKMKEKGDIPEGYSVSREKKERFSLILESASTNQTSMYLCASTALGGSSSYEQYFGPGTRLTVT.

V and J are TRBV20-1 and TRBJ2-5; the match to TRBD1 covers 7 bases. This CDR3 has 14 amino acids. CDR1 DFQATT and CDR2 SNEGSKA come from the germline V gene (reference sequence). V gave up 7 bases and J gave up 1 base; unmatched junction bases: 9. Written as DNA, the CDR3 is TGCAGTGTACCGAACAGGGGTTCCCAAGAGACCCAGTACTTC. Translating gives CSVPNRGSQETQYF.

V and J are TRBV12-3 or TRBV12-4 and TRBJ1-5, with 8 bases matching TRBD1. CDR3 size: 17 residues. The J segment lost 4 bases and the V segment lost 3 bases, leaving 11 bases of the junction unmatched. CDR3 nucleotide sequence: TGTGCCAGCAGTTTTGGGCAGGGGGCCCTAATTAATCAGCCCCAGCATTTT. This encodes CASSFGQGALINQPQHF.

This clonotype showed up just a few times. The chain is built from TRBV20-1 and TRBJ2-7; perhaps D is TRBD1 or TRBD2 (5 bases each). The CDR3 is 12 residues long. The ends were cut back, 5 bases at V and 7 bases at J, with 15 bases in the middle. CDR1 is DFQATT and CDR2 is SNEGSKA in the germline V gene (reference sequence). This CDR3 reads CSAPRGPPEQYF. DNA for the CDR3: TGCAGTGCTCCCCGGGGCCCCCCTGAGCAGTACTTC.

V and J are TRBV5-1 and TRBJ2-1, with 9 bases identical to TRBD1. The trim removed 7 bases at V and 6 bases at J, leaving 8 bases unmatched. CDR3 length: 14 amino acids. The germline CDR1 and CDR2 sequences are SGHRS and YFSETQ. The chain's CDR3 is CASAPGQGINEQFF. In DNA form, the CDR3 reads TGCGCCAGCGCCCCGGGACAGGGTATCAATGAGCAGTTCTTC.

The J gene is TRBJ1-1, the V gene TRBV7-9; D not resolved. Trimming left V 1 base short and J 7 bases short, with 7 bases between. CDR1 SEHNR and CDR2 FQNEAQ come from the germline V gene (reference sequence). This CDR3 spans 12 amino acids. The CDR3 loop reads CASSLVGREAFF. DNA of the CDR3: TGTGCCAGCAGCTTAGTAGGTCGTGAAGCTTTCTTT.

The chain couples TRBV4-2 to TRBJ1-5; 7 bases are shared with TRBD1. Germline V gene lookup returns CDR1 LGHNA and CDR2 YNFKEQ. V was pared by 0 bases and J by 7 bases, with 6 bases of the junction left unmatched. The CDR3 runs to 15 residues. This chain's CDR3 is CASSQDSRGEQPQHF. Here the CDR3 DNA reads TGTGCCAGCAGCCAAGACTCCAGGGGGGAACAGCCCCAGCATTTT.

This clonotype was observed at least ten times. The chain uses TRBV28 and TRBJ2-3; D gene ambiguous. V was clipped by 7 bases and J by 3 bases, with 17 bases between them. The CDR3 extends over 15 amino acids. From germline, CDR1 is MDHEN and CDR2 SYDVKM. For the CDR3, the DNA is TGTGCCAGCAACCTCCACCTAGTGGTTACAGATACGCAGTATTTT. Protein sequence: CASNLHLVVTDTQYF.

This chain uses TRBV29-1 with TRBJ2-7; 7 bases match TRBD1. The end of the DNA aligns better with TRBJ2-1, so the J call may be wrong. The germline gives CDR1 SQVTM, CDR2 ANQGSEA. This CDR3 region has 13 residues. The CDR3 here is CSVAGGSSYEQFF. The DNA for the CDR3 is TGCAGCGTTGCAGGGGGTAGCTCCTACGAGCAGTTCTTC.

This clonotype was recorded a few times. J is TRBJ1-2 and V is TRBV20-1; D is unresolved. Trimming cost V 6 bases and J 13 bases, with 24 bases left between them. The CDR3 is 13 residues long. From germline, CDR1 is DFQATT and CDR2 SNEGSKA (reference sequence). The chain's CDR3 is CSASWPGTMAITF. The DNA of the CDR3 is TGCAGTGCCTCCTGGCCGGGAACTATGGCTATCACCTTC.

The V and J genes are TRBV7-2 and TRBJ2-5, with 7 nucleotides matching TRBD1. The ends lost 1 base at V and 5 bases at J; junction bases unmatched: 7. This CDR3 has 15 amino acids. Germline values: CDR1 SGHTA, CDR2 FQGNSA. The chain's CDR3 is CASSLVIGGRETQYF. The CDR3 bases are TGTGCCAGCAGCTTAGTTATAGGGGGCAGGGAGACCCAGTACTTC.

The CDR3 spells CASSFAGGTDTQYF. The CDR3 nucleotides are TGTGCCAGCAGCTTTGCGGGGGGCACAGATACGCAGTACTTC. The chain uses TRBV7-2 and TRBJ2-3, with 8 bases identical to TRBD2. The DNA end favors TRBJ2-7, so the J call may be wrong. The CDR3 length is 14 residues. Germline V gene data show CDR1 as SGHTA and CDR2 as FQGNSA.

The chain links TRBV27 to TRBJ1-5; D might be TRBD1 (5 bases). The V end lost 2 bases, the J end lost 4 bases, and 18 bases lay between the germline ends. The CDR3 extends over 17 amino acids. Germline assignment: CDR1 MNHEY and CDR2 SMNVEV (reference sequence). CDR3 DNA: TGTGCCAGCAGTTTAGGGGGGGTGGTTGAGGGGAATCAGCCCCAGCATTTT. Protein sequence: CASSLGGVVEGNQPQHF.

This clonotype was counted between two and nine times. The rearrangement links TRBV7-2 to TRBJ1-4; D uncertain. The V gene lost 2 bases and the J gene lost 1 base, with 8 bases spanning the gap. Germline values: CDR1 SGHTA, CDR2 FQGNSA. This CDR3 is built from 15 residues. As DNA, the CDR3 is TGTGCCAGCAGCTTATCCGGTAGAACTAATGAAAAACTGTTTTTT. It yields the protein CASSLSGRTNEKLFF.

The genes are TRBV7-9 and TRBJ2-3; perhaps TRBD1 as D (6 bases). Trimming left V 3 bases short and J 0 bases short, with 10 bases between. CDR3 length: 15 residues. In germline, CDR1 is SEHNR, CDR2 FQNEAQ (reference sequence). The CDR3 is CASSFDRRSTDTQYF. For the CDR3, the DNA is TGTGCCAGCAGCTTTGACAGGCGAAGCACAGATACGCAGTATTTT.

The V and J genes are TRBV28 and TRBJ2-5; D is ambiguous. V lost 5 bases to trimming and J lost 6 bases, with 13 bases between them. In germline, CDR1 is MDHEN, CDR2 SYDVKM. CDR3 length: 13 residues. In DNA, the CDR3 is TGTGCCAGCAGTAGCCGAGGCTTAAAGACCCAGTACTTC. Amino acid sequence: CASSSRGLKTQYF.

The rearrangement links TRBV12-3 or TRBV12-4 to TRBJ2-7; the D gene is possibly TRBD2 (6 bases). Trimming took off 7 bases at V and 2 bases at J, with 15 bases between the two ends. The CDR3 sequence is 14 residues long. The CDR3, as DNA: TGTGCCAGCACCCCAGGCGGGAAGCCCTACGAGCAGTACTTC. As protein: CASTPGGKPYEQYF.

This rearrangement joins TRBV29-1 to TRBJ1-2; D unresolved. Germline-derived CDR1 and CDR2 are SQVTM and ANQGSEA. The length of the CDR3 is 10 residues. V lost 6 bases to trimming and J lost 8 bases, with 10 bases between them. The CDR3: CSVYPPGYTF. CDR3 DNA sequence: TGCAGCGTCTACCCACCCGGCTACACCTTC.

The chain has TRBV20-1 and TRBJ1-4; 8 bases are shared with TRBD1. Trimming took 2 bases from V and 5 from J; bases not matched to a gene: 7. This CDR3 has 15 residues. CDR1 DFQATT and CDR2 SNEGSKA come from the germline V gene (reference sequence). The CDR3 sequence is CSARFRQGRNEKLFF. Here the CDR3 DNA reads TGCAGTGCTAGATTCAGACAGGGGAGGAATGAAAAACTGTTTTTT.

This clonotype was counted once. The chain has TRBV2 and TRBJ1-1; D might be TRBD1 (6 bases). This CDR3 has 16 amino acids. CDR1 is SNHLY, CDR2 FYNNEI, per germline. Trimming took off 6 bases at V and 5 bases at J, with 22 bases between the two ends. The chain's CDR3 is CASRIPSGGASTEAFF. CDR3 nucleotide sequence: TGTGCCAGCAGGATACCTTCCGGGGGGGCGAGTACTGAAGCTTTCTTT.